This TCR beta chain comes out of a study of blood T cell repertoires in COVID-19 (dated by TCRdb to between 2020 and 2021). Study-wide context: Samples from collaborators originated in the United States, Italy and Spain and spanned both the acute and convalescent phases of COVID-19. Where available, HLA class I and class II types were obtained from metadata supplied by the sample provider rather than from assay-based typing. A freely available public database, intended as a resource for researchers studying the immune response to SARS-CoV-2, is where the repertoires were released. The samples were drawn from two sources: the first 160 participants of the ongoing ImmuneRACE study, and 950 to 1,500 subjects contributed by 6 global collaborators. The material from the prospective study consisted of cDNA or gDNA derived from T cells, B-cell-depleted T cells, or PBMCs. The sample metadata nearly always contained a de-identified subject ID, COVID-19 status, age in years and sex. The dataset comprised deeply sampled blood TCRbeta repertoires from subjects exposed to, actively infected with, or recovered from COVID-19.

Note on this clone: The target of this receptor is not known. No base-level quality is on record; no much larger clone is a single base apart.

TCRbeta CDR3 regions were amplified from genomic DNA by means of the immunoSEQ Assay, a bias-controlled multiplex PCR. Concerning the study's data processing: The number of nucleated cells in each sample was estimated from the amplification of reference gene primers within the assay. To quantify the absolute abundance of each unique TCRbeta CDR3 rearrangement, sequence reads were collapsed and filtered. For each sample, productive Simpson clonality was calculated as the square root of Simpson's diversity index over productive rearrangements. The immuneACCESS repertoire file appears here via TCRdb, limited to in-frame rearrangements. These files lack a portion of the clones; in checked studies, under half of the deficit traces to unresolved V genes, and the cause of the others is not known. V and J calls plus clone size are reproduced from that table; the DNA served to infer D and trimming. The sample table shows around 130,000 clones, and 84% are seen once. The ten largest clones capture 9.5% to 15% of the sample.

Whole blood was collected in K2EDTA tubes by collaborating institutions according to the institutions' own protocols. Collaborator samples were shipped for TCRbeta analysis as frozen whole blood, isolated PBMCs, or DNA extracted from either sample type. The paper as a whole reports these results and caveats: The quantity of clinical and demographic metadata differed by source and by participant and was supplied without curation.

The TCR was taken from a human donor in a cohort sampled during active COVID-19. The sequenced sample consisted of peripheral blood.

The CDR3: CASSYRGNQPQHF. The bases read TGTGCCAGCAGTTACAGGGGGAATCAGCCCCAGCATTTT. Recombination connected TRBV6-5 to TRBJ1-5; TRBD1 could be the D gene, as 6 bases match. Per the germline V gene, MNHEY is the CDR1 and SVGAGI is the CDR2. V drops 2 bases and J drops 4 bases, leaving 6 bases in between. Including cysteine and phenylalanine, the CDR3 has 13 amino acids. The read is trimmed to its CDR3 DNA, 39 bases read in frame from base 1.